These 22 T cell receptor beta chains were all obtained from the same sample, sequenced in a study of tumor and adjacent non-tumor tissue in lung cancer. The template was RNA from unsorted bulk tissue. More than 3 cm separated this lung sample from the edge of the tumor. Three rounds of nested PCR, following a modified ARM-PCR protocol, produced the TCRbeta library. One entry per CDR3 protein results from TCRdb running MiXCR on the multiplex PCR reads. The data show roughly 120,000 distinct CDR3 sequences, about 61% seen once. Material for sequencing was distant non-tumor lung tissue. Receptors originate from a man aged 55-75 years with non-small cell lung cancer.

In the case of this clonotype: One end of the junction is discordant with germline, which a read error may explain. The chain is built from TRBV12-3 or TRBV12-4 and TRBJ1-2, with 7 bases aligning to TRBD1. The CDR3 is made up of 14 amino acids. The CDR3, as DNA: TGTGCCAGCGTTCAAAACAGGGGTGGCTATGGCAACGCCTTC. This sequence encodes CASVQNRGGYGNAF.

The chain joins TRBV6-2 or TRBV6-3 to TRBJ1-5; 12 bases align to TRBD1. Losses at the gene ends were 7 bases for V and 15 bases for J; bases not matched to a gene: 13. CDR1 is MNHEY, CDR2 SVGEGT, per germline. This CDR3 spans 14 amino acids. The CDR3 DNA sequence: TGTGCCAGCATCTCACCGGGACAGGGGGCCCTTTCGCATTTT. Its protein product is CASISPGQGALSHF.

As for this clonotype: One end of the junction does not line up with germline, which may come from a read error. This chain links TRBV29-1 with TRBJ1-1; 9 bases fit TRBD1. Germline values: CDR1 SQVTM, CDR2 ANQGSEA. CDR3 length: 13 amino acids. In DNA form, the CDR3 reads TGCAGCGCACAGGGGGCTGGGGACACTGAAGTTTTCTTT. Translated, it gives CSAQGAGDTEVFF.

The chain employs TRBV20-1 and TRBJ2-7, with no clear D. The CDR3 is made up of 13 amino acids. Trimming shortened V by 5 bases and J by 7 bases, and 18 bases separated the two germline ends. Germline V lookup: CDR1 DFQATT, CDR2 SNEGSKA (reference sequence). The CDR3 reads CSAPTPGVYEQYF. The CDR3 nucleotides are TGCAGTGCTCCAACACCAGGAGTCTATGAGCAGTACTTC.

A remark on this clonotype: An end of the junction differs from the germline gene, which may be a read error. The chain couples TRBV4-3 to TRBJ1-4, with 7 bases that match TRBD1. The germline gives CDR1 LGHNA, CDR2 YSLEER. The CDR3 length is 14 residues. This CDR3 reads CASSQGDAGEKLFF. The CDR3 DNA reads as TGTGCCAGCAGCCAGGGGGACGCGGGAGAAAAACTGTTTTTT.

The genes are TRBV5-1 and TRBJ2-1; 9 nucleotides line up with TRBD2. Germline V gives CDR1 SGHRS, CDR2 YFSETQ. CDR3 length equals 19 residues. Trimming cost V 4 bases and J 4 bases; bases outside gene matches: 18. The CDR3 DNA sequence: TGCGCCAGCAGCCGCCTCCCCCCCGCGGCGGGAGGGTCATACAATGAGCAGTTCTTC. Translated, it gives CASSRLPPAAGGSYNEQFF.

In this sample, this clonotype turned up once. Lacking the conserved final phenylalanine or tryptophan, this CDR3 likely reflects a read error. V is TRBV7-2 and J is TRBJ2-2; TRBD2 aligns across 14 bases. The CDR3 loop spans 18 amino acids. Unmatched junction bases numbered 5, after V lost 5 bases and J lost 0 bases. Germline V gives CDR1 SGHTA, CDR2 FQGNSA. CDR3: CASSPGLAGATNTGELFI. CDR3 in DNA: TGTGCCAGCAGCCCGGGACTAGCGGGGGCCACGAACACCGGGGAGCTGTTTATT.

This clonotype was recorded only once. This may be a read error: a much more frequent sequence differs by one nucleotide. The J gene is TRBJ2-7, the V gene TRBV28, with D perhaps TRBD1 (6 bases). Looked up from germline, CDR1 is MDHEN and CDR2 is SYDVKM. CDR3 length equals 12 residues. CDR3 protein: CATQGFSYDQYF. The CDR3 bases are TGTGCCACCCAGGGGTTCTCCTACGATCAGTACTTC.

This clonotype is a singleton in its sample. The CDR3 bases are TGCAGCGTTGATACAGGGGGCAATTACCAGTTCTTC. Residues: CSVDTGGNYQFF. This chain links TRBV29-1 with TRBJ2-1; 9 bases align to TRBD1. Germline assignment: CDR1 SQVTM and CDR2 ANQGSEA. The CDR3 has 12 amino acids. The J segment lost 13 bases and the V segment lost 3 bases, leaving 7 bases of the junction unmatched.

This clonotype was recorded at least ten times. The chain uses TRBV12-3 or TRBV12-4 and TRBJ2-2, with D uncertain. This CDR3 has 13 amino acids. Trimming took 2 bases from V and 7 from J, leaving 8 bases between them. CDR3 DNA: TGTGCCAGCAGTTTATTGGGAATCGGGGAGCTGTTTTTT. Translation gives CASSLLGIGELFF.

The V gene is TRBV11-3, the J gene TRBJ2-2; 8 positions agree with TRBD1. This CDR3 has 15 residues. With V trimmed by 1 base and J by 3 bases, 1 base remained unmatched. CDR1 is SGHNT and CDR2 is YENEEA in the germline V gene. CDR3 nucleotide sequence: TGTGCCAGCAGCTTAGTGACAGGGGACACCGGGGAGCTGTTTTTT. It yields the protein CASSLVTGDTGELFF.

As to this clonotype: The germline gene is not matched at one end of the junction; a read error may be the cause. This chain joins TRBV20-1 and TRBJ1-1; D ambiguous. Germline-derived CDR1 and CDR2 are DFQATT and SNEGSKA (reference sequence). This CDR3 is 16 amino acids long. The CDR3 reads CSARDSHESVNTEAFF. CDR3 nucleotides: TGCAGTGCTAGAGATTCCCACGAGTCCGTGAACACCGAAGCTTTCTTT.

A note on this clonotype: Compared with germline, one end of the junction differs, possibly owing to a read error. The chain uses TRBV11-1 and TRBJ2-2; 7 bases are shared with TRBD2. The germline gives CDR1 SGHAT, CDR2 FQDESV (reference sequence). CDR3 length: 16 amino acids. CDR3 residues: CAGSLGRGPNIGELFF. The CDR3 region has the DNA TGTGCCGGCAGCTTAGGGAGGGGCCCAAATATCGGGGAGCTGTTTTTT.

Of note for this clonotype: A clone one base away is much larger, so this may be a read error. The gene calls are TRBV20-1 and TRBJ1-1; no definite D call. In germline, CDR1 is DFQATT, CDR2 SNEGSKA (reference sequence). The CDR3 runs 11 residues. The CDR3 DNA reads as TGCAATGCCATCGGTGACGCTGAAGCTTTCTTT. Amino acids: CNAIGDAEAFF.

This clonotype was detected only a few times. This CDR3 is missing its conserved last phenylalanine or tryptophan, likely due to a read error. The genes are TRBV20-1 and TRBJ1-2; 8 bases are shared with TRBD1. The germline CDR1 and CDR2 sequences are DFQATT and SNEGSKA (reference sequence). The J segment lost 8 bases and the V segment lost 2 bases, leaving 4 bases of the junction unmatched. This CDR3 region has 12 residues. CDR3 bases: TGCAGTGCTAGAAAGACAGGGGTCGGCTACACCTCC. Translation gives CSARKTGVGYTS.

As to this clonotype: At one of its ends the junction is not consistent with the germline gene, which may arise from a read error. The CDR3 DNA reads as TGTGCCAGTAGCTTATCATACGCCGGGGAGCTGTTTTTT. Residues: CASSLSYAGELFF. The genes are TRBV11-3 and TRBJ2-2, with no clear D. Germline V gives CDR1 SGHNT, CDR2 YENEEA. The CDR3 consists of 13 residues.

Details on this clonotype: At one end, the junction sequence differs from germline, possibly due to a read error. The V and J genes are TRBV4-2 and TRBJ2-5, with 7 bases lining up with TRBD1. Germline loops: CDR1 LGHNA, CDR2 YNFKEQ. CDR3 length: 15 residues. The CDR3 DNA is TGTGCCAGCAGCCAAGACAGGGGGATGGGGGAGACTCAGTGCTTC. This encodes CASSQDRGMGETQCF.

This sequence joins TRBV7-9 and TRBJ1-1; TRBD1 might be the D (6 bases). V shed 7 bases and J shed 11 bases, with 17 bases lying between them. Germline CDR1 is SEHNR and CDR2 is FQNEAQ (reference sequence). The CDR3 has 12 residues. The chain's CDR3 is CASNKDGQHAFF. As DNA, the CDR3 is TGTGCCAGCAACAAAGACGGACAGCATGCTTTCTTT. The full variable domain, completed using reference TRBV7-9 and TRBJ1-1, is DTGVSQNPRHKITKRGQNVTFRCDPISEHNRLYWYRQTLGQGPEFLTYFQNEAQLEKSRLLSDRFSAERPKGSFSTLEIQRTEQGDSAMYLCASNKDGQHAFFGQGTRLTVV.

In its sample, this clonotype was seen a few times. The V gene is TRBV7-9, the J gene TRBJ2-2; D could derive from TRBD1 or TRBD2 (6 bases each). The V gene's germline CDR1 is SEHNR and CDR2 FQNEAQ (reference sequence). V lost 3 bases and J lost 0, with 20 bases in between. CDR3 size: 19 residues. CDR3 DNA sequence: TGTGCCAGCAGCTTCGGCGGGCCATCAGGGGAGGCGAACACCGGGGAGCTGTTTTTT. Its protein is CASSFGGPSGEANTGELFF.

This clonotype was counted once. This chain connects TRBV29-1 to TRBJ2-7; 10 bases match TRBD1. Germline V lookup: CDR1 SQVTM, CDR2 ANQGSEA. Trimming removed 4 bases from V and 10 bases from J; junction bases left unmatched: 13. The CDR3 loop spans 14 amino acids. The DNA of the CDR3 is TGCAGCGTTGTCAGGGGGACAGGGGCCTTGGATCAGTACTTC. This codes for CSVVRGTGALDQYF.

This clonotype is a singleton in its sample. At one of its ends the junction is not consistent with the germline gene, which may arise from a read error. The rearrangement uses TRBV6-5 and TRBJ2-2; tentatively, D is TRBD1 (6 bases). CDR3 length: 14 residues. Germline CDR1 MNHEY, CDR2 SVGAGI. The DNA for the CDR3 is TGTGTCAGCAGCCGGACAGACGACACCGGGGAGCTGTTTTTT. The encoded protein is CVSSRTDDTGELFF.

Turning to this clonotype: A much larger clone is a single base away; this may be a read error. Because the CDR3 is missing its conserved closing phenylalanine or tryptophan, this is likely a read error. The chain carries TRBV6-6 and TRBJ1-1; D gene ambiguous. Per the germline V gene, CDR1 is MNHNY and CDR2 is SVGAGI (reference sequence). This CDR3 is 14 amino acids long. The V gene lost 8 bases and the J gene lost 3 bases, with 16 bases spanning the gap. The CDR3 DNA follows: TGTGCCAGCCGCCCAATTGTGAAAGACACTGAAGCTTTCCTT. Translation gives CASRPIVKDTEAFL.